This paragraph covers one T cell receptor (beta chain) sequence. Its target is not known. V lost 0 bases and J lost 7, with 16 bases in between. Germline V gives CDR1 SGHDN, CDR2 FVKESK. The CDR3 spans 17 residues. The data stem from a study of shared clonotypes between healthy human individuals. Study results and limitations: Naive CD4 clonotypes were shared across a handful of donors at around 5%.

As processed by the authors: Filtering differed because ImmunoSEQ produced junction-only sequences that carried no quality scores. Sequencing was performed with immunoSEQ multiplex PCR; in TCRdb, only in-frame clones are kept and a portion is missing. V, J and clone size reflect that table, while D and trimming were determined from the DNA. The top ten hold more than 0.9% of the sample, which has around 2,000,000 clones, approximately 94% seen once. Positive CCR7 selection of CD45RO-negative cells yielded the naive CD8 cells, and terminally differentiated effector memory CD45RA+ cells were excluded. All the donors were Caucasian adults who lived in Nashville, Tennessee.

V and J are TRBV14 and TRBJ1-6; TRBD1 might be the D (6 bases). The clonotype comes from a man in his late teens or twenties in good health. The material sequenced was naive CD8+ T cells sorted from blood. CDR3 loop: CASSQEGTLRGNSPLHF. The DNA for the CDR3 is TGTGCCAGCAGCCAAGAAGGGACACTCCGAGGCAATTCACCCCTCCACTTT. Full variable domain (remainder filled in from reference TRBV14 and TRBJ1-6): EAGVTQFPSHSVIEKGQTVTLRCDPISGHDNLYWYRRVMGKEIKFLLHFVKESKQDESGMPNNRFLAERTGGTYSTLKVQPAELEDSGVYFCASSQEGTLRGNSPLHFGNGTRLTVT.